This T cell receptor beta chain was sequenced in a study of T-cell reconstitution after alpha-beta-depleted transplantation in children. Whole-study results and caveats: A year post-transplant, T-cell counts and diversity derived mostly from newly produced T cells. Expanded clones from the graft, numbering several hundred, reportedly supplied alpha-beta T cells about two months after transplant.

The authors prepared the TCRbeta library with unique molecular identifiers. TCRdb processed the PCR reads anew with MiXCR; each CDR3 protein has one entry. This sample has around 420,000 distinct CDR3 sequences; about 17% occur once, and the top ten carry 25% to 30%. The CDR3 length is 13 residues. CDR1 is MNHEY, CDR2 SVGEGT, per germline. The V gene end was trimmed by 7 bases and the J gene end by 3 bases; junction bases not matched to a gene: 4. About this clonotype: The target antigen is unknown.

The sequenced sample was PBMCs, mostly from graft donor cells, obtained 360 days after TCRalphabeta/CD19-depleted stem cell transplant. The clonotype was recovered from a boy less than two years old who had a stem cell transplant for Wiskott-Aldrich syndrome, so the T cells may come from the graft donor. V usage is TRBV6-2 or TRBV6-3 and J usage is TRBJ2-3; 7 nucleotides line up with TRBD2. For the CDR3, the DNA is TGTGCCAGCAAGGTTAGCGGGACAGATACGCAGTATTTT. Translated, it gives CASKVSGTDTQYF.